This TCR beta chain was captured in a study of shared clonotypes between healthy human individuals. Study overall: Per-donor plates numbered three CD4 naive, three CD4 memory, two CD8 naive and one CD8 memory. Overall study findings and caveats: A handful of donors showed sharing of approximately 5% of naive CD4 clonotypes.

The assay was immunoSEQ multiplex PCR, and TCRdb's table has in-frame clones only and misses some. This sample has around 1.1 million clones; more than 75% occur once, and the top ten carry 0.55% to 0.7%. Comment on this clone: Its target is unknown.

Input material: memory CD4+ T cells from PBMCs. Subset defined: CD45RA-negative fraction. The clonotype comes from a man aged 18 to 29 in good health. Some clones in this sample may be carry-over from other donors' samples.

CDR3: CSVSENVGETQYF. The DNA for the CDR3 is TGCAGCGTTTCAGAGAATGTGGGAGAGACCCAGTACTTC. This sequence joins TRBV29-1 and TRBJ2-5; D ambiguous. This CDR3 comprises 13 residues. Germline V CDR1 and CDR2: SQVTM, ANQGSEA. V shed 5 bases and J shed 4 bases, with 14 bases lying between them.